This T cell receptor beta chain comes out of a study of cytomegalovirus exposure and HLA in healthy donors. Looking at the study overall: Tens of millions of unique TCRs from HLA-typed donors were held in an early release of data.

Germline trimming cut 2 bases from V and 7 bases from J; bases unmatched to any gene: 0. CDR1 and CDR2 from the germline V gene are SGHRS and YFSETQ. The CDR3 consists of 13 residues. Findings of the study overall: It was likely that a cluster of highly shared sequence variants was a sequencing artifact. When analyzed later, a missense DCLRE1C variant was found to be linked to TCR beta V- and J-gene trimming.

13 Jbeta primers and 60 Vbeta primers were used for the PCR. Measured with immunoSEQ multiplex PCR; TCRdb has only the in-frame clones, and not every one. The sample yields about 120,000 clones, 75% to 90% seen once. Concerning this clone itself: The antigen is undetermined.

V and J are TRBV5-1 and TRBJ2-1; 10 nucleotides align to TRBD2. The sequenced sample consisted of PBMCs. This clonotype was sampled from a female donor in good health and CMV-seropositive. The CDR3 region has the DNA TGCGCCAGCAGCTTAGCGGGGGGGAATGAGCAGTTCTTC. Translated, it gives CASSLAGGNEQFF. The complete variable domain, with remaining parts taken from reference TRBV5-1 and TRBJ2-1, reads KAGVTQTPRYLIKTRGQQVTLSCSPISGHRSVSWYQQTPGQGLQFLFEYFSETQRNKGNFPGRFSGRQFSNSRSEMNVSTLELGDSALYLCASSLAGGNEQFFGPGTRLTVL.